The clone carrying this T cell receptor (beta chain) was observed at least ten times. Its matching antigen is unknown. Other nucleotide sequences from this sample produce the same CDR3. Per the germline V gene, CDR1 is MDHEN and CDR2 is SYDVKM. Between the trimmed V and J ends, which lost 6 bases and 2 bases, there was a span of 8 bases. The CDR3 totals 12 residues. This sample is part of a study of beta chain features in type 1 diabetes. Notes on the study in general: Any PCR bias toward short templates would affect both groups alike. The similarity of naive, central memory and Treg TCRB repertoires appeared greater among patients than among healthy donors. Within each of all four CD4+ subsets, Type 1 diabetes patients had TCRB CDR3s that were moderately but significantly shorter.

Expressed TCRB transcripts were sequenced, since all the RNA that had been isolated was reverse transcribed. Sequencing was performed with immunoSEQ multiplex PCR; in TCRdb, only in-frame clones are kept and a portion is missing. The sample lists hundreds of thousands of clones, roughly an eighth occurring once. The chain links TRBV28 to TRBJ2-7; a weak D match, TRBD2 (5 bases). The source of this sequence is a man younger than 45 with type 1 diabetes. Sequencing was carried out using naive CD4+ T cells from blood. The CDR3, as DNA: TGTGCCAGCAGCTTGGGAGCCTACGAGCAGTACTTC. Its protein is CASSLGAYEQYF.